This T cell receptor (beta chain) was sequenced during a study of Tregs in tolerant kidney transplant recipients. General study results and limits: Changing PCR primers prevented nucleotide comparison between some patients' samples.

TCRdb's copy holds only in-frame clones and misses some; the assay was immunoSEQ multiplex PCR. The table records about 64,000 clones, roughly 98% of them present only once. As to this clone: The antigen remains unidentified.

CDR3 size: 13 residues. Trimming pared 6 bases from V and 1 base from J, leaving 9 bases between. From germline, CDR1 is LNHDA and CDR2 SQIVND (reference sequence). Specimen: Tregs from blood, collected before the transplant. This TCR came from a human donor who received a combined kidney and bone marrow transplant. V and J are TRBV19 and TRBJ1-1; unclear D gene. Written as DNA, the CDR3 is TGTGCCAGTAGAACCAGGCGGAACACTGAAGCTTTCTTT. This sequence encodes CASRTRRNTEAFF.